Presented here are 17 T cell receptor beta chains from one specimen sequenced in a study of T cells expressing NK-cell markers. TCRdb reprocessed the 5' RACE reads and stores each CDR3 protein as one record, lacking DNA. Its listing shows about 170,000 distinct CDR3 sequences. The source material was blood T cells: a sorted CD56 or NKG2C T cell subset, CD4+ or CD8+ T cells, or bulk PBMC T cells (not recorded which). These receptors all stem from a man aged 18-75 years in good health.

This chain uses TRBV24-1 with TRBJ2-2; no DNA is available, so the TRBD1 call from TCRdb remains unchecked. CDR1 and CDR2 (germline): KGHDR, SFDVKD. The CDR3 totals 16 residues. CDR3: CATSHPRGLGTGELFF.

The V gene is TRBV15, the J gene TRBJ2-3; the D gene TCRdb calls, TRBD2, cannot be checked with no DNA. This CDR3 has 15 amino acids. Germline V gene data show CDR1 as LNHNV and CDR2 as YYDKDF (reference sequence). Here the CDR3 reads CATTSGAIGTDTQYF.

This chain joins TRBV4-1 and TRBJ1-5. The CDR3 totals 15 residues. Looked up from germline, CDR1 is MGHRA and CDR2 is YSYEKL. CDR3 sequence: CASSQNIGVNQPQHF.

The chain is built from TRBV14 and TRBJ2-7; absent DNA, TCRdb's TRBD2 call cannot be checked. Germline V gives CDR1 SGHDN, CDR2 FVKESK. This CDR3 comprises 15 residues. CDR3 protein: CASSQGAGPPYEQYF.

V and J are TRBV5-1 and TRBJ2-2. Germline V CDR1 and CDR2: SGHRS, YFSETQ. The CDR3 has 11 amino acids. The CDR3 protein is CASGQTGELFF.

V and J are TRBV2 and TRBJ2-7; TCRdb lists TRBD2, though no DNA is available to test this call. The CDR3 runs to 13 residues. Germline V gives CDR1 SNHLY, CDR2 FYNNEI. CDR3 protein: CASRGTWLSEQYF.

This chain connects TRBV5-6 to TRBJ2-7. Germline lookup yields CDR1 SGHDT and CDR2 YYEEEE. The CDR3 consists of 17 residues. CDR3 in amino acids: CASSLWSMYSYSYEQYF.

J is TRBJ2-7 and V is TRBV12-3 or TRBV12-4. This CDR3 has 14 amino acids. CDR3 amino acids: CASSPTDWSYEQYF.

The chain recombines TRBV12-3 or TRBV12-4 with TRBJ1-6. This CDR3 is built from 15 residues. CDR3 in amino acids: CASSPTRGTSSPLHF.

The chain carries TRBV5-5 and TRBJ2-2; there is no DNA to check the TCRdb D call of TRBD1. The CDR3 totals 16 residues. Germline V gene sequence: CDR1 SGHKS, CDR2 YYEKEE (reference sequence). The CDR3 sequence is CASSPGHGSYTGELFF.

The chain carries TRBV5-5 and TRBJ2-3; TCRdb selects TRBD2, and the lack of DNA leaves this call unchecked. The CDR3 has 16 amino acids. The germline V gene encodes CDR1 SGHKS and CDR2 YYEKEE (reference sequence). The CDR3 is CASSPTGLDSTDTQYF.

The chain links TRBV27 to TRBJ1-2; as DNA is missing, the TRBD1 call by TCRdb cannot be tested. This CDR3 has 15 amino acids. Germline lookup yields CDR1 MNHEY and CDR2 SMNVEV (reference sequence). The CDR3 reads CASSLRWGGDYGYTF.

The chain joins TRBV12-3 or TRBV12-4 to TRBJ2-5; the D gene TCRdb calls, TRBD2, cannot be checked with no DNA. This CDR3 has 14 amino acids. The CDR3 protein is CASMASGGEETQYF.

V usage is TRBV4-1 and J usage is TRBJ2-2; TCRdb's assignment of TRBD1 cannot be checked, as there is no DNA. The CDR3 runs to 14 residues. Germline assignment: CDR1 MGHRA and CDR2 YSYEKL. The CDR3 sequence is CASTPRGNTGELFF.

This chain uses TRBV7-9 with TRBJ1-5; TCRdb proposes TRBD1, but this gene call is untestable without DNA. This CDR3 comprises 15 residues. In germline, CDR1 is SEHNR, CDR2 FQNEAQ (reference sequence). The CDR3 sequence is CASSLSGGSEQPQHF.

The chain couples TRBV29-1 to TRBJ2-7; with no DNA, the TCRdb D assignment of TRBD1 cannot be verified. The CDR3 totals 13 residues. Germline V gene sequence: CDR1 SQVTM, CDR2 ANQGSEA. This CDR3 is CSAGQGLIYEQYF.

J is TRBJ2-3 and V is TRBV5-1; checking the TCRdb D call of TRBD1 is not possible without DNA. In germline, CDR1 is SGHRS, CDR2 YFSETQ. This CDR3 has 20 residues. CDR3 residues: CASSLLFGATRGEPTDTQYF.